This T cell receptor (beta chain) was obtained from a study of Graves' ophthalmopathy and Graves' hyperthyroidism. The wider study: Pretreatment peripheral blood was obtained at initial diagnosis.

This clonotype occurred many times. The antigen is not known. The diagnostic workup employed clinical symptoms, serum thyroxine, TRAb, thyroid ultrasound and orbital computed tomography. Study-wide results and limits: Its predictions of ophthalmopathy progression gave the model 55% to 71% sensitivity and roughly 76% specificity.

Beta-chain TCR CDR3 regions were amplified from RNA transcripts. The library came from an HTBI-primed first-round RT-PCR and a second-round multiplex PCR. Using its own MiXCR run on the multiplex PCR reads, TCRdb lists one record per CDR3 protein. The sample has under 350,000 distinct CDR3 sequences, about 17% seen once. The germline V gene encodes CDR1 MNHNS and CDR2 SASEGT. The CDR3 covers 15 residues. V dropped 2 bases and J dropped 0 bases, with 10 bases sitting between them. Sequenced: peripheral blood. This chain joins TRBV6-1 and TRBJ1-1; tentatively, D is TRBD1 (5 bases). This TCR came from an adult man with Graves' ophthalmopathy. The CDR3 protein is CASSEWGRLNTEAFF. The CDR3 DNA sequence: TGTGCCAGCAGTGAATGGGGCAGGCTGAACACTGAAGCTTTCTTT.